The 3 T cell receptor beta chains in this list originate from one sample, sequenced in a study of blood T cell repertoires in COVID-19. Clones were sequenced by immunoSEQ multiplex PCR, and TCRdb holds only the in-frame ones, with some missing. The table lists about 180,000 clones, roughly 85% of them singletons. Sequencing input: peripheral blood. All receptors come from a woman aged 80 or over with active or convalescent COVID-19.

The chain has TRBV2 and TRBJ1-1, with unresolved D. Germline lookup yields CDR1 SNHLY and CDR2 FYNNEI. The CDR3 covers 13 residues. The V end was cut by 2 bases, the J end by 8 bases, with 12 bases between. CDR3 sequence (DNA): TGTGCCAGCAGTGAACGTCCCACCCTAGAAGCTTTCTTT. This sequence encodes CASSERPTLEAFF.

The chain carries TRBV5-1 and TRBJ1-1, with D possibly matching TRBD1 (5 bases). V was trimmed by 4 bases and J by 1 base, leaving 11 bases between them. This CDR3 spans 14 amino acids. Germline-derived CDR1 and CDR2 are SGHRS and YFSETQ. Here the CDR3 DNA reads TGCGCCAGCAGCGCACAGGATGAGAACACTGAAGCTTTCTTT. Amino acid sequence: CASSAQDENTEAFF.

V gene TRBV7-3 combines with J gene TRBJ2-5, with 13 bases fitting TRBD2. The V gene's germline CDR1 is SGHTA and CDR2 FQGTGA. V dropped 2 bases and J dropped 2; count of bases not matched to a gene: 2. The CDR3 extends over 16 amino acids. The CDR3 coding sequence is TGTGCCAGCAGCTTAGGACTAGCGGGGGTTCAAGAGACCCAGTACTTC. Its protein is CASSLGLAGVQETQYF.